This TCR beta chain is from a study of blood T cell repertoires in COVID-19. Looking at the study overall: COVID-19 samples collected from the United States, Italy and Spain covered acute and convalescent phases. PBMCs, B-cell-depleted T cells, or T cells were the source of the cDNA or gDNA that made up the material.

Trimming cost V 4 bases and J 6 bases, with 19 bases left between them. The CDR3 is 15 amino acids. CDR1 SGHVS and CDR2 FQNEAQ come from the germline V gene. Here immunoSEQ multiplex PCR was the method, and the copy in TCRdb shows in-frame clones only, minus some. The data contain 150,000 to 200,000 clones, roughly four fifths of them seen just once; the ten biggest clones take up about 11%. The receptor was isolated from a man between 60 and 70 years old with active or convalescent COVID-19. Sequencing used peripheral blood. The chain carries TRBV7-8 and TRBJ2-7; D perhaps matches TRBD1 (6 bases). The CDR3 region is CASSSRRDISREQYF. The CDR3 nucleotides read TGTGCCAGCAGCTCTCGAAGGGACATCTCTCGCGAGCAGTACTTC.